Listed here is a single T cell receptor beta chain. Germline values: CDR1 MRHNA, CDR2 SNTAGT. Trimming cost V 7 bases and J 2 bases, with 16 bases left between them. The CDR3 extends over 15 amino acids. This table comes from immunoSEQ multiplex PCR, and its TCRdb copy is limited to in-frame clones, with some not included. Counted here are roughly 130,000 clones, more than 90% occurring once; the ten biggest clones make up about 3.5%. This entry belongs to a study of blood T cell repertoires in COVID-19. Study-level information: The cDNA or gDNA used as material had been derived from T cells, B-cell-depleted T cells, or PBMCs.

The gene calls are TRBV6-4 and TRBJ2-3; perhaps TRBD2 as D (5 bases). The sequence derives from a man aged 50 to 60 with active COVID-19. The sequenced sample was peripheral blood. DNA for the CDR3: TGTGCCAGCATGGTCCTACGGGAAACCACAGATACGCAGTATTTT. It specifies CASMVLRETTDTQYF.